This T cell receptor beta chain comes out of a study of cytomegalovirus exposure and HLA in healthy donors. For the study at large: Sequencing of about 179 million T cells in an earlier analysis found 100 million or so unique TCR beta sequences.

PCR primers comprised 60 Vbeta and 13 Jbeta primers. In the original workflow: As a later analysis found, there were 78 million or so unique TCR beta chains, of which 8.5 million to 14 million were shared. Some clones are missing from TCRdb's copy, which holds only in-frame ones; the method was immunoSEQ multiplex PCR. That table furnishes V, J and clone size, whereas the DNA furnished D and trimming. The sample records 130,000 to 150,000 clones, roughly 80% being singletons. Study conclusions and caveats: Researchers reported in a later analysis that common viral pathogens appeared linked to several top clusters. Analyses of presence/absence relied on an assumption of roughly uniform sequencing depth across donors.

From germline, CDR1 is SGHRS and CDR2 YFSETQ. The CDR3 length is 12 residues. V was shortened by 0 bases and J by 7 bases, with 7 bases between the two germline ends. With regard to this clone: What it binds is not known.

This rearrangement joins TRBV5-1 to TRBJ1-2; D ambiguous. Specimen: PBMCs. This TCR came from a woman in her thirties or forties in good health and CMV-seropositive. The CDR3 nucleotides read TGCGCCAGCAGCTTGGGTCTTCTTGGCTACACCTTC. It translates to CASSLGLLGYTF.